This T cell receptor beta chain came from a study of CD8+CD57+ T cells in acquired aplastic anemia. Study information: DNA per sorted CD4+ or CD8+ sample ranged about 0.17 to 27.4 ug, averaging around 3.2 ug. Whole-study results and caveats: Overlap between patients and controls comprised 25 to 30 CD8+ CDR3 sequences.

With regard to this clonotype: Its antigen is not known.

Template material for TCR beta VDJ and CDR3 profiling consisted of genomic DNA. One entry per CDR3 protein, called by TCRdb with MiXCR from the reads. The sample holds approximately 300,000 distinct CDR3 sequences; under 65% are singletons and the top ten take 1.3%. Sequencing involved patients with CD8+CD57+ cell expansion previously shown by flow cytometry. The study sampled blood from patients who had received no therapy. Losses at the gene ends were 4 bases for V and 7 bases for J; bases not matched to a gene: 5. The germline gives CDR1 SGHKS, CDR2 YYEKEE (reference sequence). This CDR3 region has 14 residues.

This clonotype originated in a human donor with aplastic anemia. Sequencing was performed on sorted CD4+, CD8+, or CD8+CD57+ T cells (not recorded which) from PBMCs. The chain links TRBV5-5 to TRBJ1-6; 7 bases fit TRBD1. The CDR3 loop is CASSVTGRNSPLHF. The CDR3 DNA sequence: TGTGCCAGCAGCGTGACAGGGCGGAATTCACCCCTCCACTTT.